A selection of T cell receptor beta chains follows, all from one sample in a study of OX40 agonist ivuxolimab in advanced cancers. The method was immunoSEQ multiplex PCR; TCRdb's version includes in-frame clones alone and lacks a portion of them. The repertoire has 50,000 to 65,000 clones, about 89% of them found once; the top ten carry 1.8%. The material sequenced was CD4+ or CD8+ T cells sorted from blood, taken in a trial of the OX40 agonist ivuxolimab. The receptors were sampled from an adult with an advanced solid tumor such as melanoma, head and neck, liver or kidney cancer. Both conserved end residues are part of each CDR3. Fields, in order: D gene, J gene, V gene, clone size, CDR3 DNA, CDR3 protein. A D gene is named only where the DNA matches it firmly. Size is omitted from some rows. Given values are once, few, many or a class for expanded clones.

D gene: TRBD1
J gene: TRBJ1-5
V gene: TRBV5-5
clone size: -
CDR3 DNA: TGTGCCAGCAGCTTTGGGGCAGGGGGAGAAGGACAGCCCCAGCATTTT
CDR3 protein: CASSFGAGGEGQPQHF

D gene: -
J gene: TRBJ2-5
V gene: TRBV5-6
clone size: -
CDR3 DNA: TGTGCCAGCAGCTTGGTGAGCAGACAAGAGACCCAGTACTTC
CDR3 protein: CASSLVSRQETQYF

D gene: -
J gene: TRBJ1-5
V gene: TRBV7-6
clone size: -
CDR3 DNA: TGTGCCAGCAGCTTAGCAGGACGGGATAGCAATCAGCCCCAGCATTTT
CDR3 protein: CASSLAGRDSNQPQHF

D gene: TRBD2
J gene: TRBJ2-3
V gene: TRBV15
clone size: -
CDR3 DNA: TGTGCCACCAGCAGACCGACTAGCGGCGGGGGAAATACGCAGTATTTT
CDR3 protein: CATSRPTSGGGNTQYF

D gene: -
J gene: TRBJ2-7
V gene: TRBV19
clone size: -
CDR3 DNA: TGTGCCAGTAGTGCGGACAGCCTGATCAGCTCCTACGAGCAGTACTTC
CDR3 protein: CASSADSLISSYEQYF

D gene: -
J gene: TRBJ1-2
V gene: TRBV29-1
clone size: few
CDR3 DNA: TGCAGCGTTGAAGATCCCCGGGGCAAGGGCTACACCTTC
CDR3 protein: CSVEDPRGKGYTF

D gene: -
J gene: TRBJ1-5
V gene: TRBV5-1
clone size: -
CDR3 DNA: TGCGCCAGCCAGTATAGCAATCAGCCCCAGCATTTT
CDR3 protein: CASQYSNQPQHF

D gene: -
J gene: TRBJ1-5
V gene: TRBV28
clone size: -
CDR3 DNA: TGTGCCAGCAAAGCGAGCAATCAGCCCCAGCATTTT
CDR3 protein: CASKASNQPQHF

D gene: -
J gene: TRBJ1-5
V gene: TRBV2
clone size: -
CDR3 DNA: TGTGCCAGCACAGGGACCAATAGCAATCAGCCCCAGCATTTT
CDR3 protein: CASTGTNSNQPQHF

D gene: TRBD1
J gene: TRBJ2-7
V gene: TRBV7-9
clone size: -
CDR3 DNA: TGTGCCAGCAGACCAGGACAGGCTGGGAAGCAGTACTTC
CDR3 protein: CASRPGQAGKQYF

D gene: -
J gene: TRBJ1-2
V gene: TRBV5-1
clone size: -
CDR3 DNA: TGCGCCAGCCGTGAGGGGGGCGCGGACTATGGCTACACCTTC
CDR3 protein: CASREGGADYGYTF

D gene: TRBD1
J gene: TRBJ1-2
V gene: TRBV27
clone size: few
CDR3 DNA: TGTGCCAGCAGTGGGCTAACTCAACAGGGGGCGCTGAACTATGGCTACACCTTC
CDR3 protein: CASSGLTQQGALNYGYTF

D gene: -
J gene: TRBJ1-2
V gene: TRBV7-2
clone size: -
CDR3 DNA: TGTGCCAGCAGCTTAGCGAGGCGACAGCTCTATGGCTACACCTTC
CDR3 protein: CASSLARRQLYGYTF

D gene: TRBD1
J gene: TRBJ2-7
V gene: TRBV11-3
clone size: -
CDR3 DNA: TGTGCCAGCAGCTTCGACAGGGGCTACGAGCAGTACTTC
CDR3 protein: CASSFDRGYEQYF

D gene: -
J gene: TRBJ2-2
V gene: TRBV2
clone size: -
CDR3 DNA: TGTGCCAGCATGGGAGGTCTGGATGCGAACACCGGGGAGCTGTTTTTT
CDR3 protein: CASMGGLDANTGELFF

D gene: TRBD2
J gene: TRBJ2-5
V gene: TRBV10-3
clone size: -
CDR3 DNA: TGTGCCATCAATTCCGGGACTACTCAAGAGACCCAGTACTTC
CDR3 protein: CAINSGTTQETQYF

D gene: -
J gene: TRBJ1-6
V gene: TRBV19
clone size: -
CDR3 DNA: TGTGCCAGTAGCCCCGACGGGAACAATTCACCCCTCCACTTT
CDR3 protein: CASSPDGNNSPLHF

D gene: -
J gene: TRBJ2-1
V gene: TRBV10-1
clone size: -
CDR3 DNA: TGCGCCAGCAGCTACTACGGAAAGGGGCAGTTCTTC
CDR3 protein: CASSYYGKGQFF

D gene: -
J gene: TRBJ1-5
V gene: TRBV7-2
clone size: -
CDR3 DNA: TGTGCCAGCAGCTTAGGAGGTGGGGGGCCCTATAGCAATCAGCCCCAGCATTTT
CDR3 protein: CASSLGGGGPYSNQPQHF

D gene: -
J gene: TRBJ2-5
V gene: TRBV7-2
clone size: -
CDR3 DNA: TGTGCCAGCAGCTTAGGGGCAGGGGAGACCCAGTACTTC
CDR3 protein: CASSLGAGETQYF

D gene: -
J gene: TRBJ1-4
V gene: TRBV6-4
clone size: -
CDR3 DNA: TGTGCCAGCAGTGAATACAGGGAAAAACTGTTTTTT
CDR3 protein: CASSEYREKLFF

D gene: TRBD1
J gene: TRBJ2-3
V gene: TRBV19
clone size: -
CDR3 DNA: TGTGCCAGTAGTACCCGGGACAGGGCTTTCACAGATACGCAGTATTTT
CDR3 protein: CASSTRDRAFTDTQYF

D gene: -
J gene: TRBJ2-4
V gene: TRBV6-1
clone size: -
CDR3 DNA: TGTGCCAGCAGTGGGGGGTGGCAGCCCAAAAACATTCAGTACTTC
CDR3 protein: CASSGGWQPKNIQYF

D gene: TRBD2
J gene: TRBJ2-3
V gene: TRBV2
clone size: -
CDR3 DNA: TGTGCCAGCGCCACGGTTAAGGCGGGAGGCACAGATACGCAGTATTTT
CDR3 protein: CASATVKAGGTDTQYF

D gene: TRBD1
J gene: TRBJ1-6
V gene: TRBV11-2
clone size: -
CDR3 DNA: TGTGCCAGCAGCCAAGAGGCAGGGGGCAGATCACCCCTCCACTTT
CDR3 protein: CASSQEAGGRSPLHF

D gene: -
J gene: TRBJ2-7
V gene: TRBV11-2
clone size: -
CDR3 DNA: TGTGCCAGCAGCTTAAGGCCCGGCTCCTACGAGCAGTACTTC
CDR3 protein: CASSLRPGSYEQYF

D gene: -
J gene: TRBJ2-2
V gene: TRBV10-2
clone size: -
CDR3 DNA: TGCGCCAGTGGAGGGGGGGGAAACACCGGGGAGCTGTTTTTT
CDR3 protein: CASGGGGNTGELFF

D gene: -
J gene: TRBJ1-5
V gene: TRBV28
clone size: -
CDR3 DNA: TGTGCCAGCAGTTTCGAAGTCAGGACACAGCCCCAGCATTTT
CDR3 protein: CASSFEVRTQPQHF

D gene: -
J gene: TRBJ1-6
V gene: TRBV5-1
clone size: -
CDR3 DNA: TGCGCCAGCAGCTTAGGACAGACCATCGATAATTCACCCCTCCACTTT
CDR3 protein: CASSLGQTIDNSPLHF

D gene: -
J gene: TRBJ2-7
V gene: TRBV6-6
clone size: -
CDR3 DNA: TGTGCCAGCAGCATGGACCTCCCTGAGCAGTACTTC
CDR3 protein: CASSMDLPEQYF

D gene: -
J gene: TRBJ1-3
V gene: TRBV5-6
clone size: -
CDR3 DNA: TGTGCCAGCAGCTTAAGGGGGACTAGCTCTGGAAACACCATATATTTT
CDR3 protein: CASSLRGTSSGNTIYF

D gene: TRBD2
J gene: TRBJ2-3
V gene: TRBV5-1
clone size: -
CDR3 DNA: TGCGCCAGCAGCTTGGGCACACTAGCGGGAGGAGTAACAGATACGCAGTATTTT
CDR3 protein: CASSLGTLAGGVTDTQYF

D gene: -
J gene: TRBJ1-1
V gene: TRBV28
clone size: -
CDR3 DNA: TGTGCCAGCAGTTTATCCGGAACAAACAGGGTCGCCGCTTTCTTT
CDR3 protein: CASSLSGTNRVAAFF

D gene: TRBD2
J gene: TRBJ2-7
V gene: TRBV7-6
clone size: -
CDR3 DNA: TGTGCCAGCAGCGGGGCGGGAGCGGTCAACGAGCAGTACTTC
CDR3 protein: CASSGAGAVNEQYF

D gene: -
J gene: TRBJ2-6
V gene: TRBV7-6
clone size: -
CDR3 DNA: TGTGCCAGCAGCTCCGGACCCCCCACCAGCGCTGGGGCCAACGTCCTGACTTTC
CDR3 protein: CASSSGPPTSAGANVLTF

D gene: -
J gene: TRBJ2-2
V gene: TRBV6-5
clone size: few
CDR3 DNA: TGTGCCAGCAGTTATGGCTTCAACACCGGGGAGCTGTTTTTT
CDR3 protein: CASSYGFNTGELFF

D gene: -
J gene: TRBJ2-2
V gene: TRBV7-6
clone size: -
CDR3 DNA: TGTGCCAGCAGCTTAGTATCAGGGGATGAGACCGGGGAGCTGCTTTTT
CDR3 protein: CASSLVSGDETGELLF

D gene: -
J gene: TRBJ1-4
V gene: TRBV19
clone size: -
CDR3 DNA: TGTGCCTCCCGGAGGGGATCAACTAATGAAAAACTGTTTTTT
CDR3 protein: CASRRGSTNEKLFF

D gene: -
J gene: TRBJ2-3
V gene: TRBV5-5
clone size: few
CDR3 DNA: TGTGCCAGCAGCTTTGGACCATCTAGCACAGATACGCAGTATTTT
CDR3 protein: CASSFGPSSTDTQYF

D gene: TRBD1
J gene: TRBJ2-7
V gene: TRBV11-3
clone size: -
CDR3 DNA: TGTGCCAGCAGCTGGGGGGGACAGGGCTACGAGCAGTACTTC
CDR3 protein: CASSWGGQGYEQYF

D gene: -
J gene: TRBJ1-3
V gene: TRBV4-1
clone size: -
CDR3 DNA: TGCGCCAGCAGCCTAGACCGAAACACCATATATTTT
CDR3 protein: CASSLDRNTIYF

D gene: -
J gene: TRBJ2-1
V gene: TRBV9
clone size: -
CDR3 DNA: TGTGCCAGCAGCAGAACCTCAGGGGATTACAATGAGCAGTTCTTC
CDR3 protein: CASSRTSGDYNEQFF

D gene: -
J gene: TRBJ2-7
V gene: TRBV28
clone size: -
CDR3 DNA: TGTGCCAGCAGCCCGCCACGGCAGGGGCACAACGAGCAGTACTTC
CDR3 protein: CASSPPRQGHNEQYF

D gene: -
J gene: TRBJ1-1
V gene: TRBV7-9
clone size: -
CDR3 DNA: TGTGCCAGCAGCTTAACGCAATACACTGAAGCTTTCTTT
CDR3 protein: CASSLTQYTEAFF

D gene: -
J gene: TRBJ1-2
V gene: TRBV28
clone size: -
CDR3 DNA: TGTGCCAGCAGTTTGCAGCTGGGAGGCTACACCTTC
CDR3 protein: CASSLQLGGYTF

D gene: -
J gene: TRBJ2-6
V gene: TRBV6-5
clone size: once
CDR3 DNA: TGTGCCAGCAGTTACTCGGGGCTGGCCAACGTCCTGACTTTC
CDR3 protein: CASSYSGLANVLTF

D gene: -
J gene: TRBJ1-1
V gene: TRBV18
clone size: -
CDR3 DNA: TGTGCCAGCTCACCGACAGAACTGAACACTGAAGCTTTCTTT
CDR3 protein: CASSPTELNTEAFF

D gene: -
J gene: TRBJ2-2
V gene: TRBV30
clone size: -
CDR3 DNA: TGTGCCTGGAATCACCGGAACACCGGGGAGCTGTTTTTT
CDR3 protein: CAWNHRNTGELFF

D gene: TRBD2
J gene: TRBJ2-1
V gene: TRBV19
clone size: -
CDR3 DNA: TGTGCCAGTACTCCCAGCGGGAGCAGCACCTACAATGAGCAGTTCTTC
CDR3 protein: CASTPSGSSTYNEQFF

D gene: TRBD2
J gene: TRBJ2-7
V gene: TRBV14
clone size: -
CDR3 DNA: TGTGCCAGCAGCCAACGAGCGGGAGTTATTAATTCCTACGAGCAGTACTTC
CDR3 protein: CASSQRAGVINSYEQYF

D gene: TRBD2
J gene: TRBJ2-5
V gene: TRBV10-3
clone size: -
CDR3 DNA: TGTGCCATCAGTGAGACAACTAGCGGGAGCTTGGGAGAGACCCAGTACTTC
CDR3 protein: CAISETTSGSLGETQYF

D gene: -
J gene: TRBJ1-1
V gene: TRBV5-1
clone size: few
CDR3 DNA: TGCGCCAGCAGCTTGGCAGGGCAGGGCACTGAAGCTTTCTTT
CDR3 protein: CASSLAGQGTEAFF

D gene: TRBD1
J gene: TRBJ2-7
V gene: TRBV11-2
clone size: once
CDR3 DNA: TGTGCCAGCAGCTTAGAGGCAGGGGGCGACGAGCAGTACTTC
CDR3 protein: CASSLEAGGDEQYF

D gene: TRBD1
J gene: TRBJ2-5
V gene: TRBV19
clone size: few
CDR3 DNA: TGTGCCAGTAGTACAGGGGGATCAGGGACCCAGTACTTC
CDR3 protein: CASSTGGSGTQYF

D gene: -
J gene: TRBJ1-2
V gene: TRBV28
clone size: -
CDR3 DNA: TGTGCCAGCAGCGTGACCCGAAGTAACTATGGCTACACCTTC
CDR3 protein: CASSVTRSNYGYTF

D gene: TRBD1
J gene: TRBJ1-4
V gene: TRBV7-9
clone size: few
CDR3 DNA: TGTGCCAGCAGTCCTGGACAGGGGGCACGTGAAAAACTGTTTTTT
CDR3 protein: CASSPGQGAREKLFF

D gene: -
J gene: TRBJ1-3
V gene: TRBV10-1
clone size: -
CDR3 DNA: TGCGCCAGCAGTGAAGGAAACTCTGGAAACACCATATATTTT
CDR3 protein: CASSEGNSGNTIYF

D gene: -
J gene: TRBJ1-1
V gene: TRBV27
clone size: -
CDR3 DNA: TGTGCCAGCAGGCCCTTAGCCACGAACACTGAAGCTTTCTTT
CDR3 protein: CASRPLATNTEAFF